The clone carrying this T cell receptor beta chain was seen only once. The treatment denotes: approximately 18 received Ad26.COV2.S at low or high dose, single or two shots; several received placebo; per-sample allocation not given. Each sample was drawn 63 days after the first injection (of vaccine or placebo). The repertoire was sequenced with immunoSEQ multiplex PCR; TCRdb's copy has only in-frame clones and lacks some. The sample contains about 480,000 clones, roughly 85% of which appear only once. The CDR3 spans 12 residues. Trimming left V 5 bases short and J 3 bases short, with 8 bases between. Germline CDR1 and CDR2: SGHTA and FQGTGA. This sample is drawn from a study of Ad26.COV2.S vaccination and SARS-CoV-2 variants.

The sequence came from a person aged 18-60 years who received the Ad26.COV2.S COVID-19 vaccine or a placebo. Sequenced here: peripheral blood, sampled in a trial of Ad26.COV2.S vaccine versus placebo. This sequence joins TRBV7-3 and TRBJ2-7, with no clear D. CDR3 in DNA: TGTGCCAGCAGCCCGGACGGCTACGAGCAGTACTTC. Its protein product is CASSPDGYEQYF.